Below are 25 T cell receptor beta chains sequenced from a single sample in a study of T cells after yellow fever vaccination. TCRdb reprocessed the 5' RACE reads with MiXCR, giving one entry per CDR3 protein. The sample records a few hundred thousand distinct CDR3 sequences, under 25% being singletons. Sequencing was performed on PBMCs, taken 15 days after the yellow fever booster vaccination. Source of these receptors: a man aged 25-45 years who received the YFV17D yellow fever vaccine.

This clonotype was picked up a small number of times. The rearrangement joins TRBV12-3 or TRBV12-4 to TRBJ2-2, with TRBD1 as a possible D gene (5 bases). V was clipped by 6 bases and J by 0 bases, with 14 bases between them. The length of the CDR3 is 16 residues. CDR3 nucleotide sequence: TGTGCCAGCAGGGGAATACGGACACCGAACACCGGGGAGCTGTTTTTT. Its protein is CASRGIRTPNTGELFF.

A note on this clonotype: One end of the junction varies from germline; a read error may be responsible. The genes are TRBV15 and TRBJ2-2; D remains ambiguous. The CDR3 runs to 14 residues. CDR1 and CDR2 (germline): LNHNV, YYDKDF (reference sequence). The DNA for the CDR3 is TGTGACACCAGCTCAGGAGCGTTAACCGGGGAGCTGTTTTTT. It encodes CDTSSGALTGELFF.

Only a few counts were recorded for this clonotype. The V call is TRBV27, the J call TRBJ2-5; unclear D gene. Germline V gives CDR1 MNHEY, CDR2 SMNVEV (reference sequence). The CDR3 has 11 amino acids. V shed 8 bases and J shed 5 bases, with 9 bases lying between them. The CDR3 bases are TGTGCCAGCGGCATTCTGGAGACCCAGTACTTC. Encoded protein: CASGILETQYF.

There are a few counts of this clonotype. The chain combines TRBV18 with TRBJ1-1; 8 bases align to TRBD1. Trimming at V came to 2 bases and at J to 5 bases, leaving 10 bases not matched to a gene. The V gene's germline CDR1 is KGHSH and CDR2 LQKENI. This CDR3 is built from 16 residues. CDR3 region: CASSPSFQGARTEAFF. In DNA, the CDR3 is TGTGCCAGCTCACCATCGTTTCAGGGGGCGAGGACTGAAGCTTTCTTT.

This rearrangement joins TRBV11-2 to TRBJ2-3; 8 bases line up with TRBD2. V was clipped by 5 bases and J by 4 bases; unmatched bases: 11. The CDR3 extends over 16 amino acids. Germline values: CDR1 SGHAT, CDR2 FQNNGV. CDR3 DNA: TGTGCCAGCAGCCCCAGGAGCGGGAGAGGACCAGATACGCAGTATTTT. Translated, it gives CASSPRSGRGPDTQYF.

This chain's CDR3 is CSVEIGGADYEQYF. Here the CDR3 DNA reads TGCAGCGTTGAAATTGGCGGGGCCGACTACGAGCAGTACTTC. The rearrangement uses TRBV29-1 and TRBJ2-7; weak D call: TRBD2 (6 bases). Germline CDR1 is SQVTM and CDR2 is ANQGSEA. This CDR3 has 14 amino acids. Trimming removed 2 bases at V and 3 bases at J, with 14 bases between.

This clonotype appeared a few times. V is TRBV12-3 or TRBV12-4 and J is TRBJ1-1; TRBD1 might be the D (5 bases). The CDR3 runs to 14 residues. The V gene lost 3 bases and the J gene lost 3 bases, with 11 bases spanning the gap. The CDR3 DNA sequence: TGTGCCAGCAGTTTTGAACTGGGGGACACTGAAGCTTTCTTT. It encodes CASSFELGDTEAFF.

This clonotype was counted at least ten times. The chain combines TRBV9 with TRBJ2-5; 8 bases map to TRBD1. Germline V gives CDR1 SGDLS, CDR2 YYNGEE. Trimming at V came to 0 bases and at J to 1 base, leaving 2 bases not matched to a gene. The CDR3 is made up of 15 amino acids. CDR3 bases: TGTGCCAGCAGCGTAGCCAGGGGGCCCCAAGAGACCCAGTACTTC. This translates into CASSVARGPQETQYF.

The chain is built from TRBV28 and TRBJ2-5; 7 bases agree with TRBD2. From germline, CDR1 is MDHEN and CDR2 SYDVKM. The CDR3 length is 14 residues. V dropped 6 bases and J dropped 1; count of bases not matched to a gene: 5. CDR3: CASRGRAPQETQYF. In DNA form, the CDR3 reads TGTGCCAGCAGGGGGAGGGCGCCCCAAGAGACCCAGTACTTC.

This clonotype was observed a handful of times. The chain links TRBV19 to TRBJ1-5; 7 nucleotides align to TRBD1. Germline V CDR1 and CDR2: LNHDA, SQIVND (reference sequence). Trimming at V came to 4 bases and at J to 4 bases, leaving 1 base not matched to a gene. The CDR3 runs to 13 residues. The CDR3 DNA sequence: TGTGCCAGTAGTAAGGACAGGAATCAGCCCCAGCATTTT. Its protein is CASSKDRNQPQHF.

This chain uses TRBV7-9 with TRBJ2-3, with 7 positions matching TRBD2. The CDR3 length is 16 residues. Looked up from germline, CDR1 is SEHNR and CDR2 is FQNEAQ (reference sequence). V lost 3 bases and J lost 3; bases outside the gene matches: 9. CDR3 nucleotides: TGTGCCAGCAGCTTCCCGGGGGGTAGCGGGACAGATACGCAGTATTTT. It yields the protein CASSFPGGSGTDTQYF.

The chain is built from TRBV10-3 and TRBJ2-7; TRBD2 matches at 9 bases. The CDR3 extends over 13 amino acids. Germline V lookup: CDR1 ENHRY, CDR2 SYGVKD. V dropped 6 bases and J dropped 4; count of bases not matched to a gene: 4. The DNA for the CDR3 is TGTGCCATCAGGGCTAGCGGGAAGTACGAGCAGTACTTC. It encodes CAIRASGKYEQYF.

V and J are TRBV14 and TRBJ2-5; D remains ambiguous. The CDR3 covers 15 residues. The germline V gene encodes CDR1 SGHDN and CDR2 FVKESK. Trimming pared 3 bases from V and 4 bases from J, leaving 15 bases between. CDR3: CASSQGSSTIETQYF. In DNA form, the CDR3 reads TGTGCCAGCAGCCAGGGCTCCAGCACGATAGAGACCCAGTACTTC. The whole variable domain, remainder taken from reference TRBV14 and TRBJ2-5, is EAGVTQFPSHSVIEKGQTVTLRCDPISGHDNLYWYRRVMGKEIKFLLHFVKESKQDESGMPNNRFLAERTGGTYSTLKVQPAELEDSGVYFCASSQGSSTIETQYFGPGTRLLVL.

There are a few counts of this clonotype. This chain joins TRBV15 and TRBJ2-1; 7 bases are a match to TRBD1. Looked up from germline, CDR1 is LNHNV and CDR2 is YYDKDF (reference sequence). The CDR3 sequence is 14 residues long. Losses at the gene ends were 6 bases for V and 6 bases for J; bases not matched to a gene: 8. CDR3 protein: CATRAGTVPNEQFF. CDR3 coding DNA: TGTGCCACCAGAGCCGGGACAGTCCCCAATGAGCAGTTCTTC. Looking up the rest from reference TRBV15 and TRBJ2-1 gives the full variable domain: DAMVIQNPRYQVTQFGKPVTLSCSQTLNHNVMYWYQQKSSQAPKLLFHYYDKDFNNEADTPDNFQSRRPNTSFCFLDIRSPGLGDTAMYLCATRAGTVPNEQFFGPGTRLTVL.

The rearrangement uses TRBV20-1 and TRBJ2-6; D remains unclear. The CDR3 contains 13 residues. Germline CDR1 is DFQATT and CDR2 is SNEGSKA (reference sequence). V was cut by 4 bases and J by 0 bases, with 4 bases left in between. DNA for the CDR3: TGCAGTGCTAAGAGCTCTGGGGCCAACGTCCTGACTTTC. Protein product: CSAKSSGANVLTF.

This clonotype was seen ten or more times. The chain recombines TRBV7-9 with TRBJ2-5; TRBD2 might be the D (6 bases). This CDR3 spans 16 amino acids. Trimming removed 1 base at V and 2 bases at J, with 14 bases between. Per germline, CDR1 SEHNR and CDR2 FQNEAQ (reference sequence). This chain's CDR3 is CASSLVGGTEQETQYF. Written as DNA, the CDR3 is TGTGCCAGCAGCTTAGTTGGCGGGACTGAGCAAGAGACCCAGTACTTC. The entire variable domain, with the rest obtained from reference TRBV7-9 and TRBJ2-5, is as follows: DTGVSQNPRHKITKRGQNVTFRCDPISEHNRLYWYRQTLGQGPEFLTYFQNEAQLEKSRLLSDRFSAERPKGSFSTLEIQRTEQGDSAMYLCASSLVGGTEQETQYFGPGTRLLVL.

The CDR3 is CAGDGEKLFF. The CDR3 nucleotides read TGCGCCGGCGATGGTGAAAAACTGTTTTTT. The rearrangement links TRBV23-1 to TRBJ1-4; no clear D. TRBV23-1 is given ORF status, its function remaining uncertain. Trimming took 11 bases from V and 7 from J, leaving 8 bases between them. The CDR3 extends over 10 amino acids.

The chain has TRBV5-1 and TRBJ2-7; a weak D match, TRBD1 (6 bases). Germline-derived CDR1 and CDR2 are SGHRS and YFSETQ. The V end lost 1 base, the J end lost 5 bases, and 13 bases lay between the germline ends. The CDR3 length is 14 residues. The CDR3 bases are TGCGCCAGCAGCTTGAACACAGGGAAGGACGAGCAGTACTTC. Translating gives CASSLNTGKDEQYF.

Ten or more counts support this clonotype. CDR3 sequence: CASSLDAENFSYEQYF. DNA for the CDR3: TGTGCCAGCAGCTTAGATGCTGAAAACTTTTCCTACGAGCAGTACTTC. This sequence joins TRBV7-2 and TRBJ2-7; D gene uncertain. V was clipped by 1 base and J by 1 base, with 14 bases between them. Germline V gene sequence: CDR1 SGHTA, CDR2 FQGNSA. This CDR3 region has 16 residues. Full variable domain (rest looked up from reference TRBV7-2 and TRBJ2-7): GAGVSQSPSNKVTEKGKDVELRCDPISGHTALYWYRQSLGQGLEFLIYFQGNSAPDKSGLPSDRFSAERTGGSVSTLTIQRTQQEDSAVYLCASSLDAENFSYEQYFGPGTRLTVT.

This clonotype has more than one count but fewer than ten. The chain carries TRBV4-2 and TRBJ2-5; 8 bases map to TRBD1. From germline, CDR1 is LGHNA and CDR2 YNFKEQ. The trim removed 3 bases at V and 3 bases at J, leaving 3 bases unmatched. CDR3 size: 14 residues. CDR3 in amino acids: CASSQATGEETQYF. The DNA for the CDR3 is TGTGCCAGCAGCCAGGCGACAGGGGAAGAGACCCAGTACTTC.

The V and J genes are TRBV9 and TRBJ2-3; D possibly corresponds to TRBD2 (5 bases). This CDR3 comprises 16 residues. CDR1 and CDR2 (germline): SGDLS, YYNGEE. V lost 4 bases, J lost 0 bases, and 15 bases lay in between. CDR3 sequence: CASSSFEGTSTDTQYF. Written as DNA, the CDR3 is TGTGCCAGCAGCTCCTTCGAGGGAACTAGCACAGATACGCAGTATTTT. Complete variable domain (other parts from reference TRBV9 and TRBJ2-3): DSGVTQTPKHLITATGQRVTLRCSPRSGDLSVYWYQQSLDQGLQFLIQYYNGEERAKGNILERFSAQQFPDLHSELNLSSLELGDSALYFCASSSFEGTSTDTQYFGPGTRLTVL.

This clonotype came up a few times. CDR3 loop: CASSTSWGSSYNEQFF. Written as DNA, the CDR3 is TGTGCCAGCAGCACATCGTGGGGGAGCTCCTACAATGAGCAGTTCTTC. The chain combines TRBV7-2 with TRBJ2-1; D assignment may be TRBD1 or TRBD2 (5 bases each). The V end lost 5 bases, the J end lost 0 bases, and 14 bases lay between the germline ends. Germline assignment: CDR1 SGHTA and CDR2 FQGNSA. The CDR3 has 16 amino acids.

This clonotype was found a few times. The rearrangement uses TRBV12-3 or TRBV12-4 and TRBJ2-1; D ambiguous. This CDR3 contains 14 residues. The ends were cut back, 6 bases at V and 8 bases at J, with 17 bases in the middle. This CDR3 reads CASSPRPPSHEQFF. The CDR3 DNA sequence: TGTGCCAGCAGCCCCCGTCCCCCCTCACATGAGCAGTTCTTC.

DNA of the CDR3: TGTGCCAGCAGTGAACGGGACCTTCGAACATCCGGGGAGCTGTTTTTT. Its protein product is CASSERDLRTSGELFF. The chain recombines TRBV2 with TRBJ2-2; D may be TRBD1 or TRBD2 (5 bases each). The germline V and J ends were trimmed by 2 bases and 6 bases, with 16 bases remaining between them. The germline CDR1 and CDR2 sequences are SNHLY and FYNNEI. CDR3 length: 16 residues.

The V gene is TRBV19, the J gene TRBJ2-1; 9 nucleotides match TRBD2. The junction had 12 bases not matched to a gene; V was cut back by 5 bases and J by 7 bases. Germline-derived CDR1 and CDR2 are LNHDA and SQIVND (reference sequence). This CDR3 spans 16 amino acids. This chain's CDR3 is CASSPREGLAGNEQFF. Here the CDR3 DNA reads TGTGCCAGTAGTCCGCGTGAGGGGCTAGCGGGGAATGAGCAGTTCTTC.